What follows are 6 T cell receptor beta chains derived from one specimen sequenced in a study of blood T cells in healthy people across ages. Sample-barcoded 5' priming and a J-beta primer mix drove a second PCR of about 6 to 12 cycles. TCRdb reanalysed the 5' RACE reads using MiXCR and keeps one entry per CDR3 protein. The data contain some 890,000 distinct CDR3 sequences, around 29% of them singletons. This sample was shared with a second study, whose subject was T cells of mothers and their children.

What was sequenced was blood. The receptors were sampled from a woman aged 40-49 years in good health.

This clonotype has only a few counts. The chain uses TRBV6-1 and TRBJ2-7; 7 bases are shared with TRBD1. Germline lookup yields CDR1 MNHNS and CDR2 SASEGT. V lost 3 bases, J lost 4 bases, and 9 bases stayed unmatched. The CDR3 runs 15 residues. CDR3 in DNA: TGTGCCAGCAGTGAGGGGACAGATCTTTTTTACGAGCAGTACTTC. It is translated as CASSEGTDLFYEQYF.

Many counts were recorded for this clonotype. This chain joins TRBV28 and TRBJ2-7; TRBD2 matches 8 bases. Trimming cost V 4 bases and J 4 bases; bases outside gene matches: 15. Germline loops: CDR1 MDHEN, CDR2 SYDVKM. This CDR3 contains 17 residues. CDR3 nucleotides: TGTGCCAGCAGTTACCCGTTAAGCGGGGGAAGTACTTACGAGCAGTACTTC. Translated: CASSYPLSGGSTYEQYF.

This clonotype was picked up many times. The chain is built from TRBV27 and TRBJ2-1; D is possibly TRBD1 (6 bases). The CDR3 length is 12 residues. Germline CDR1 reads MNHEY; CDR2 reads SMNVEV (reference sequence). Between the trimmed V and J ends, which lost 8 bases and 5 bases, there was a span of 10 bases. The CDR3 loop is CASGDRNNEQFF. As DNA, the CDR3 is TGTGCCAGCGGCGACAGGAACAATGAGCAGTTCTTC.

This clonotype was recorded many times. The CDR3 spells CSASTGNADEQFF. CDR3 DNA: TGCAGTGCTAGTACAGGGAACGCTGATGAGCAGTTCTTC. The chain couples TRBV20-1 to TRBJ2-1; possible D gene TRBD1, 6 bases. This CDR3 contains 13 residues. Germline V lookup: CDR1 DFQATT, CDR2 SNEGSKA (reference sequence). Deletions cut 3 bases from V and 8 bases from J, with 14 bases between.

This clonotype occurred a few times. The CDR3 DNA reads as TGTGCCTGGAGTGTTCTAGGTGGCTACACCTTC. It yields the protein CAWSVLGGYTF. V usage is TRBV30 and J usage is TRBJ1-2; D is undetermined. Trimming pared 0 bases from V and 7 bases from J, leaving 6 bases between. CDR1 is GTSNPN and CDR2 is SVGIG in the germline V gene (reference sequence). The CDR3 has 11 amino acids.

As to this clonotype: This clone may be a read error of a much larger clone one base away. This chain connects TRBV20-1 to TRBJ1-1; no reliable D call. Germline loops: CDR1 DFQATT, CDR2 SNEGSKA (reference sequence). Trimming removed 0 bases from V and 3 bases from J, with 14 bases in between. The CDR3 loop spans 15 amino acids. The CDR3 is CSARDDKRPHTEAFF. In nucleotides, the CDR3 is TGCAGTGCTAGAGATGACAAGAGGCCCCACACTGAAGCTTTCTTT.